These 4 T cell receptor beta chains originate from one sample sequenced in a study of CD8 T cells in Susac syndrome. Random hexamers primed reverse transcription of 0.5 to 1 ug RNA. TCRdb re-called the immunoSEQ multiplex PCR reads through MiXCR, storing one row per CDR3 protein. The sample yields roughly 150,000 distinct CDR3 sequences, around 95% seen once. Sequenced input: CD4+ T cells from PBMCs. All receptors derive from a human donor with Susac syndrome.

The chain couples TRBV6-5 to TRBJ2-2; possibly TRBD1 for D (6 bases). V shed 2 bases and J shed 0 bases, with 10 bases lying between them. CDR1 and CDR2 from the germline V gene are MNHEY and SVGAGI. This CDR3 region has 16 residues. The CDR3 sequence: CASSYLDSANTGELFF. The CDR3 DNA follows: TGTGCCAGCAGTTACCTGGACAGCGCGAACACCGGGGAGCTGTTTTTT.

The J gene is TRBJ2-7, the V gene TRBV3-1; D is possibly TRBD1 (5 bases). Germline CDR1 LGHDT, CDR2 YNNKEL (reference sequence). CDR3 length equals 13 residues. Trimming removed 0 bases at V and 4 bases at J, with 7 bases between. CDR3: CASSQERQYEQYF. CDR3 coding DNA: TGTGCCAGCAGCCAAGAACGACAGTACGAGCAGTACTTC.

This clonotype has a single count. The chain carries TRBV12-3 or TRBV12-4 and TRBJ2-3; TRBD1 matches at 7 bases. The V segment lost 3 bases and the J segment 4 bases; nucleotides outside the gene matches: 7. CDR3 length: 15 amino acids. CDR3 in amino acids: CASSLDRWIADTQYF. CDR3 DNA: TGTGCCAGCAGTTTGGACAGGTGGATTGCAGATACGCAGTATTTT.

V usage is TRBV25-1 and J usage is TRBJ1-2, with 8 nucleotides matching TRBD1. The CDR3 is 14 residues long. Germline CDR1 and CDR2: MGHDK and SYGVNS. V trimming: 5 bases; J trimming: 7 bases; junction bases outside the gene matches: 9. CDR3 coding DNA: TGTGCCAGCAGTCCTCTCGGACAGGGAGGTGGCTACACCTTC. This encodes CASSPLGQGGGYTF.